The 28 T cell receptor beta chains below come from one sample, sequenced in a study of CXCR3-negative and CXCR3-positive naive CD8 T cells. Findings and caveats of the study: Naive cells positive for CXCR3 carried more hydrophobic TRB CDR3s than CXCR3-negative ones.

Their antigens are not known. Libraries were UMI-labeled 5' RACE TRB cDNA. From the 5' RACE reads, TCRdb lists one entry per CDR3 protein and no DNA. The sample yields 50,000 or so distinct CDR3 sequences, of which the top ten take up 0.55% to 0.6%. Material: naive CXCR3+ CD8+ T cells from blood. Subset indicated: CD45RO-CCR7+CD27+CD95- naive CD8+ T cells expressing CXCR3 (TNR3+). Receptors were obtained from a human donor in good health. Some clones in this sample may be carry-over from other donors' samples.

This rearrangement joins TRBV7-9 to TRBJ2-7. Germline V gene data show CDR1 as SEHNR and CDR2 as FQNEAQ (reference sequence). This CDR3 region has 13 residues. CDR3 residues: CASSPAGSYEQYF.

The rearrangement joins TRBV6-2 or TRBV6-3 to TRBJ1-5; the D call from TCRdb, TRBD1, cannot be confirmed without DNA. The CDR3 covers 18 residues. Germline V gene data show CDR1 as MNHEY and CDR2 as SVGEGT. CDR3 amino acids: CASSEIERTGGASQPQHF.

The chain combines TRBV25-1 with TRBJ1-2. The CDR3 consists of 11 residues. CDR1 is MGHDK and CDR2 is SYGVNS in the germline V gene. The CDR3 is CASSGNYGYTF.

This sequence joins TRBV9 and TRBJ2-1; the TRBD2 assignment by TCRdb is unverifiable without DNA. Per germline, CDR1 SGDLS and CDR2 YYNGEE. There are 12 residues in the CDR3. CDR3 in amino acids: CASSVAFEDGEF.

The J gene is TRBJ2-4, the V gene TRBV11-2; TCRdb's assignment of TRBD1 cannot be checked, as there is no DNA. CDR1 and CDR2 from the germline V gene are SGHAT and FQNNGV. The CDR3 is 14 residues long. The CDR3 is CASVGGLAKNIQYF. The full variable domain, rest sourced from reference TRBV11-2 and TRBJ2-4, is EAGVAQSPRYKIIEKRQSVAFWCNPISGHATLYWYQQILGQGPKLLIQFQNNGVVDDSQLPKDRFSAERLKGVDSTLKIQPAKLEDSAVYLCASVGGLAKNIQYFGAGTRLSVL.

The rearrangement links TRBV12-3 or TRBV12-4 to TRBJ1-1. The CDR3 is made up of 15 amino acids. CDR3 protein: CASSSLTTGYTEAFF.

The V gene is TRBV14, the J gene TRBJ1-1; the TCRdb call, TRBD1, lacks DNA for checking. Germline V gives CDR1 SGHDN, CDR2 FVKESK. This CDR3 contains 16 residues. CDR3 amino acids: CASSQAWDREDTEAFF.

CDR3 region: CASSQEGAGGYNEQFF. The V and J genes are TRBV4-3 and TRBJ2-1; lacking DNA, the TRBD2 call made by TCRdb goes unchecked. The CDR3 is made up of 16 amino acids. Germline assignment: CDR1 LGHNA and CDR2 YSLEER.

The rearrangement links TRBV28 to TRBJ2-1; TCRdb proposes TRBD1, but this gene call is untestable without DNA. CDR3 length: 14 amino acids. Per the germline V gene, CDR1 is MDHEN and CDR2 is SYDVKM. The CDR3 loop is CAAQGRGHHNEQFF.

The chain joins TRBV4-3 to TRBJ2-1; TCRdb indicates TRBD2, and absent DNA this call remains unverified. Germline V gene lookup returns CDR1 LGHNA and CDR2 YSLEER. CDR3 length: 16 amino acids. CDR3 in amino acids: CASSQDMLAGGREQFF.

The chain recombines TRBV19 with TRBJ2-7; the D call from TCRdb, TRBD2, cannot be confirmed without DNA. The CDR3 totals 14 residues. Germline CDR1 LNHDA, CDR2 SQIVND (reference sequence). CDR3 residues: CASSIGLGSYEQYF. Complete variable domain (other parts from reference TRBV19 and TRBJ2-7): DGGITQSPKYLFRKEGQNVTLSCEQNLNHDAMYWYRQDPGQGLRLIYYSQIVNDFQKGDIAEGYSVSREKKESFPLTVTSAQKNPTAFYLCASSIGLGSYEQYFGPGTRLTVT.

J is TRBJ2-1 and V is TRBV5-1. Germline CDR1 SGHRS, CDR2 YFSETQ. The CDR3 is 15 amino acids. CDR3 amino acids: CASSLFRDSYNEQFF. The full variable domain, completed using reference TRBV5-1 and TRBJ2-1, is KAGVTQTPRYLIKTRGQQVTLSCSPISGHRSVSWYQQTPGQGLQFLFEYFSETQRNKGNFPGRFSGRQFSNSRSEMNVSTLELGDSALYLCASSLFRDSYNEQFFGPGTRLTVL.

CDR3 loop: CASSFLGGRDTEAFF. The chain couples TRBV7-6 to TRBJ1-1; TCRdb designates TRBD1, a call that cannot be tested without DNA. The germline gives CDR1 SGHVS, CDR2 FNYEAQ. The CDR3 is made up of 15 amino acids.

V is TRBV15 and J is TRBJ1-1; without DNA, the TCRdb call of TRBD1 cannot be checked. Germline V gene data show CDR1 as LNHNV and CDR2 as YYDKDF (reference sequence). The CDR3 is 15 residues long. This CDR3 is CATSGPRQGNTEAFF.

This chain joins TRBV28 and TRBJ2-1; TCRdb names TRBD2, which stays unverified in the absence of DNA. Per the germline V gene, CDR1 is MDHEN and CDR2 is SYDVKM. The CDR3 runs 18 residues. CDR3 amino acids: CASSLAPWRAGGSYEQFF.

V usage is TRBV5-6 and J usage is TRBJ2-7. The germline gives CDR1 SGHDT, CDR2 YYEEEE. CDR3 length: 12 amino acids. The CDR3 here is CASSTDSYEQYF.

The chain carries TRBV12-3 or TRBV12-4 and TRBJ1-2; TCRdb picks TRBD1, but there is no DNA to check that call. This CDR3 spans 12 amino acids. The CDR3 loop reads CASNEGLGGYTF.

The V gene is TRBV20-1, the J gene TRBJ2-7; no DNA is available, so the TRBD1 call from TCRdb remains unchecked. The germline V gene has CDR1 DFQATT and CDR2 SNEGSKA (reference sequence). The CDR3 has 15 residues. The CDR3 protein is CSAAWRPTGSYEQYF.

J is TRBJ2-5 and V is TRBV5-4; absent DNA, TCRdb's TRBD2 call cannot be checked. This CDR3 spans 16 amino acids. CDR1 and CDR2 (germline): SGHNT, YYREEE (reference sequence). CDR3 sequence: CASSPGTSGVQETQYF. The entire variable domain, with the rest obtained from reference TRBV5-4 and TRBJ2-5, is as follows: ETGVTQSPTHLIKTRGQQVTLRCSSQSGHNTVSWYQQALGQGPQFIFQYYREEENGRGNFPPRFSGLQFPNYSSELNVNALELDDSALYLCASSPGTSGVQETQYFGPGTRLLVL.

The genes are TRBV15 and TRBJ2-7. CDR3 length equals 11 residues. Germline CDR1 reads LNHNV; CDR2 reads YYDKDF (reference sequence). The CDR3 region is CATSPLPEQYF.

The rearrangement joins TRBV23-1 to TRBJ2-1; the TCRdb D gene call, TRBD2, has no DNA to confirm it. TRBV23-1 counts as an open reading frame of uncertain function. There are 15 residues in the CDR3. CDR3 sequence reads: CASSQVRGGLREQFF.

V is TRBV6-4 and J is TRBJ2-3; the TCRdb call, TRBD2, lacks DNA for checking. CDR1 is MRHNA, CDR2 SNTAGT, per germline. The CDR3 is made up of 14 amino acids. The CDR3 reads CASSDTSGTDTQYF.

The chain is built from TRBV29-1 and TRBJ2-5; lacking DNA, the TRBD1 call made by TCRdb goes unchecked. The germline V gene encodes CDR1 SQVTM and CDR2 ANQGSEA. The length of the CDR3 is 16 residues. CDR3 sequence reads: CSVDGQKGEFQETQYF.

The V and J genes are TRBV28 and TRBJ2-7; without DNA, the TCRdb call of TRBD2 cannot be checked. Germline V gene data show CDR1 as MDHEN and CDR2 as SYDVKM. The CDR3 is 14 amino acids. CDR3 amino acids: CASSTRRAGYEQYF.

This sequence joins TRBV4-3 and TRBJ2-1; TCRdb designates TRBD1, a call that cannot be tested without DNA. Germline loops: CDR1 LGHNA, CDR2 YSLEER. The CDR3 is made up of 14 amino acids. The chain's CDR3 is CASSQVSREKEQFF.

The chain recombines TRBV7-6 with TRBJ2-3. The CDR3 consists of 16 residues. Germline-derived CDR1 and CDR2 are SGHVS and FNYEAQ. The CDR3 loop reads CASSLAGGSATDTQYF.

V and J are TRBV12-3 or TRBV12-4 and TRBJ2-6; TCRdb lists TRBD1, though no DNA is available to test this call. CDR3 size: 18 residues. CDR3 loop: CASSIGGISLSGANVLTF.

V gene TRBV5-1 combines with J gene TRBJ2-7; the TRBD2 assignment by TCRdb is unverifiable without DNA. Germline V lookup: CDR1 SGHRS, CDR2 YFSETQ. The CDR3 covers 13 residues. This chain's CDR3 is CASRAGLPYEQYF.